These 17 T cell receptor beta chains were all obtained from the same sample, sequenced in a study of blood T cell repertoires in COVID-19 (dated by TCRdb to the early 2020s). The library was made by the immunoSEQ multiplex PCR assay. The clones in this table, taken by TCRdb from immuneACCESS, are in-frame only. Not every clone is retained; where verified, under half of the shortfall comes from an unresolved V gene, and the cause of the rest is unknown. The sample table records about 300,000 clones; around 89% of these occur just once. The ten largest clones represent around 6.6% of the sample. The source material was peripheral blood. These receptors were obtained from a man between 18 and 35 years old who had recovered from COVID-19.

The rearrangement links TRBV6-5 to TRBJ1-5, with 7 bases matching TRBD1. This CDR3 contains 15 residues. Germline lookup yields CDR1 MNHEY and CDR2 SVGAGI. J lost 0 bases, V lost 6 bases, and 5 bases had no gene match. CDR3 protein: CASRSTGDSNQPQHF. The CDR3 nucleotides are TGTGCCAGCAGGAGCACAGGGGATAGCAATCAGCCCCAGCATTTT.

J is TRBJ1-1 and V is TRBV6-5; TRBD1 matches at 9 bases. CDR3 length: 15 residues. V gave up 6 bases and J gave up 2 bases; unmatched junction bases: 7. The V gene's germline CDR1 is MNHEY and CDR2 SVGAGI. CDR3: CASSHIQGANTEAFF. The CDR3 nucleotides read TGTGCCAGCAGCCATATACAGGGGGCTAACACTGAAGCTTTCTTT.

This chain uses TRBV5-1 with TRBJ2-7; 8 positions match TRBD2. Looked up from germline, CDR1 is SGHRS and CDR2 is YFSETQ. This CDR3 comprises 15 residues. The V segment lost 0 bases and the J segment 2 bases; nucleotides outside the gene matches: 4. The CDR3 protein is CASSLATSGTYEQYF. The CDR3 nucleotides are TGCGCCAGCAGCTTGGCAACTAGCGGAACCTACGAGCAGTACTTC.

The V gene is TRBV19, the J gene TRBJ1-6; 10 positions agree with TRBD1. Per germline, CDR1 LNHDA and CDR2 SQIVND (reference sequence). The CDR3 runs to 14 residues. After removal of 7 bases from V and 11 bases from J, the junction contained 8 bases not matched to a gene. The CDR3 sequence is CASNTGTGETPLHF. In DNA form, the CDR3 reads TGTGCCAGTAATACCGGGACAGGGGAAACACCCCTCCACTTT.

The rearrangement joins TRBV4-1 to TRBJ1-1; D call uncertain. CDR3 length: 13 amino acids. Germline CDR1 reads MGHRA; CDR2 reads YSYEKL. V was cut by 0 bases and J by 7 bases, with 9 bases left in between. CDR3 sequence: CASSQDYVGEAFF. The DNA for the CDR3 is TGCGCCAGCAGCCAAGATTACGTCGGTGAAGCTTTCTTT.

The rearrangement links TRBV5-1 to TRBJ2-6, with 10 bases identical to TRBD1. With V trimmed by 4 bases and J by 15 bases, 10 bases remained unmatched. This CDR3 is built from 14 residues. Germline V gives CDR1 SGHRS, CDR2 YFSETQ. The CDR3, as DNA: TGCGCCAGCAGCATCGGACAGGGGGGAAGGGACCTGACTTTC. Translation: CASSIGQGGRDLTF.

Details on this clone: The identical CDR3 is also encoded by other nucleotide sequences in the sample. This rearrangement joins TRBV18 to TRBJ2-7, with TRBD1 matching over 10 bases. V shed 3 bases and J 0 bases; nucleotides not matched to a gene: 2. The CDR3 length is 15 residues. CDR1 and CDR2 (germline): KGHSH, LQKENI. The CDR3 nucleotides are TGTGCCAGCTCACCGGGACAGGGGAGCTCCTACGAGCAGTACTTC. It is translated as CASSPGQGSSYEQYF.

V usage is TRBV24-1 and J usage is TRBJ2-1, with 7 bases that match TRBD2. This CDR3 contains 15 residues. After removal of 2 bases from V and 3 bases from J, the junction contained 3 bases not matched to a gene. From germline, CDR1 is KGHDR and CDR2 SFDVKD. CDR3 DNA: TGTGCCACCAGTGATTCCCGGGACTACTACAATGAGCAGTTCTTC. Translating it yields CATSDSRDYYNEQFF.

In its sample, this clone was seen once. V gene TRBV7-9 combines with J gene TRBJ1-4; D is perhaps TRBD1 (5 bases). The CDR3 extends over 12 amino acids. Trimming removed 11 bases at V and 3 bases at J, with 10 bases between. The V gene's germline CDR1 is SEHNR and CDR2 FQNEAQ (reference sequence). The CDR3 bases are TGTGCCTCCAGGGAGGCTAATGAAAAACTGTTTTTT. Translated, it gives CASREANEKLFF.

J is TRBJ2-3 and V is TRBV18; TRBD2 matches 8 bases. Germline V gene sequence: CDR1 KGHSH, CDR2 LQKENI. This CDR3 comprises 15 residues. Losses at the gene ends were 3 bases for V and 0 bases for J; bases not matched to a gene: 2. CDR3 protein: CASSPSGVSTDTQYF. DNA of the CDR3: TGTGCCAGCTCACCTAGCGGGGTGAGCACAGATACGCAGTATTTT. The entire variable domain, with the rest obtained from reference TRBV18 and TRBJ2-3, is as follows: NAGVMQNPRHLVRRRGQEARLRCSPMKGHSHVYWYRQLPEEGLKFMVYLQKENIIDESGMPKERFSAEFPKEGPSILRIQQVVRGDSAAYFCASSPSGVSTDTQYFGPGTRLTVL.

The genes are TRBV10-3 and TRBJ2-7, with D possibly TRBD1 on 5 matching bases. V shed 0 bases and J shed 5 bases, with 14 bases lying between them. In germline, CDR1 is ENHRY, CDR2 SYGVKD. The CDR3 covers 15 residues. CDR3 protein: CAISESRGAVHEQYF. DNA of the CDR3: TGTGCCATCAGTGAGTCAAGGGGCGCAGTACACGAGCAGTACTTC.

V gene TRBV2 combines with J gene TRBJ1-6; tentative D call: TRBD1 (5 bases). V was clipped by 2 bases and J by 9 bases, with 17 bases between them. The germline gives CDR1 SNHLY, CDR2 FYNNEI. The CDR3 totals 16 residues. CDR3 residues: CASSEYGAGKSSPLHF. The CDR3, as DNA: TGTGCCAGCAGTGAATATGGGGCAGGGAAAAGTTCACCCCTCCACTTT.

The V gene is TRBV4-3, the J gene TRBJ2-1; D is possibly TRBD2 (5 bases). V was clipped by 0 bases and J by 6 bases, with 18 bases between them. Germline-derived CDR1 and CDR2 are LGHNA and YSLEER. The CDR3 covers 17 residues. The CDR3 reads CASSQEAAVGPSNEQFF. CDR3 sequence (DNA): TGCGCCAGCAGCCAAGAAGCGGCAGTTGGTCCCTCCAATGAGCAGTTCTTC.

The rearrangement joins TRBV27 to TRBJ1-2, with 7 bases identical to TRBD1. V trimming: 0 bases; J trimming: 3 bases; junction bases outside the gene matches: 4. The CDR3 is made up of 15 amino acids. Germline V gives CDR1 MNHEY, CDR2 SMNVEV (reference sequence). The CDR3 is CASSLSPGGDYGYTF. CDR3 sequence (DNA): TGTGCCAGCAGTTTATCGCCAGGGGGTGACTATGGCTACACCTTC.

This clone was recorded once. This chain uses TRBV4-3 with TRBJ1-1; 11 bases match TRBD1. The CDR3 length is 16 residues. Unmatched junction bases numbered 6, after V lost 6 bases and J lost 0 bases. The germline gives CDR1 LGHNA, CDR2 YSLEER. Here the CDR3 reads CASSSGTGGVNTEAFF. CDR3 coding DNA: TGCGCCAGCAGTTCCGGGACAGGGGGAGTGAACACTGAAGCTTTCTTT.

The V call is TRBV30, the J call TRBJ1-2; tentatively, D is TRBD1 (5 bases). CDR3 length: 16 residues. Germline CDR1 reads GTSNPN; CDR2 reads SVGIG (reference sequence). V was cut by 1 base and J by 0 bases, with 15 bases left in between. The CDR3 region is CAWSGSGHGANYGYTF. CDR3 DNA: TGTGCCTGGAGTGGGAGTGGACATGGGGCTAACTATGGCTACACCTTC.

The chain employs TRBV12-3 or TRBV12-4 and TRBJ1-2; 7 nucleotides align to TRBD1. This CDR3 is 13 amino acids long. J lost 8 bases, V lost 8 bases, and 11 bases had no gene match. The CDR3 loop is CASRDRVREGYTF. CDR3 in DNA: TGTGCCAGCCGCGACAGGGTGAGGGAAGGCTACACCTTC.